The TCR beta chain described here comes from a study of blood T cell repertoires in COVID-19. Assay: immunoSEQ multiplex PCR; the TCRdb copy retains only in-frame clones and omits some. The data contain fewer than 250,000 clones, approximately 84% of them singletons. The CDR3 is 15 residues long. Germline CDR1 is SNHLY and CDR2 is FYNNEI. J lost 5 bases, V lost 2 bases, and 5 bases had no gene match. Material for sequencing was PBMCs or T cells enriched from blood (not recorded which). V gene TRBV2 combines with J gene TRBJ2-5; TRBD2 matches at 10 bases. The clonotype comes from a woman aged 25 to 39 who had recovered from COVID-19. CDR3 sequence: CASSELAGALETQYF. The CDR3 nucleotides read TGTGCCAGCAGTGAACTAGCGGGAGCGTTGGAGACCCAGTACTTC.